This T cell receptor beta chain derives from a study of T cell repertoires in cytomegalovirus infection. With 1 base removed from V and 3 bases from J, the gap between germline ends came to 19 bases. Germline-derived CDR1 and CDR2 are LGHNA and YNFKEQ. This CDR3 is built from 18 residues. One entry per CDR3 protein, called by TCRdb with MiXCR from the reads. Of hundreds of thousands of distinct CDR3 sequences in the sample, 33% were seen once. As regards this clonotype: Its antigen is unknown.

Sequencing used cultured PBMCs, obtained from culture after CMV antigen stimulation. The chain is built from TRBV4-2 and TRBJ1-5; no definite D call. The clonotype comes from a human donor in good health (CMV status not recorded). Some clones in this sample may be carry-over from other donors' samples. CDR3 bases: TGTGCCAGCAGCCAAGTCGCCGGTTTAGATCATAACAATCAGCCCCAGCATTTT. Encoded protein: CASSQVAGLDHNNQPQHF.